This is a list of T cell receptor beta chains from one sample in a study of PD-L1 blockade in urothelial cancer. Produced via immunoSEQ multiplex PCR; TCRdb's table is partial and in-frame only. The sample holds tens of thousands of clones, approximately 75% seen once. Source: PBMCs, taken around atezolizumab (anti-PD-L1) treatment. All receptors come from a man in his 70s with urothelial cancer. Both conserved end residues are part of each CDR3. A D gene is named only where the DNA matches it firmly. The size of a clone is reported for some rows only, either as once, few or many, or as a class for expanded clones.

J gene	V gene	D gene	clone size	CDR3 protein	CDR3 DNA
TRBJ2-1	TRBV5-1	TRBD2	NA	CASSLSTSGGAEGEQFF	TGCGCCAGCAGCTTATCTACTAGCGGGGGGGCCGAGGGTGAGCAGTTCTTC
TRBJ2-5	TRBV7-2	TRBD1	few	CASSLRGLQTQYF	TGTGCCAGCAGCTTAAGGGGGCTTCAGACCCAGTACTTC
TRBJ2-5	TRBV2	NA	NA	CASSEDSRETQYF	TGTGCCAGCAGTGAGGATAGCCGGGAGACCCAGTACTTC
TRBJ1-4	TRBV14	NA	NA	CASSQDQGGGEKLFF	TGTGCCAGCAGCCAAGATCAAGGGGGGGGCGAAAAACTGTTTTTT
TRBJ2-7	TRBV6-5	NA	NA	CASRPPGLLYEQYF	TGTGCCAGCAGGCCTCCAGGGCTGCTCTACGAGCAGTACTTC
TRBJ2-7	TRBV10-3	TRBD2	NA	CAISVGREGYYEQYF	TGTGCCATCAGTGTTGGGCGGGAGGGATACTACGAGCAGTACTTC
TRBJ2-7	TRBV2	TRBD2	once	CASSESPSGSDEQYF	TGTGCCAGCAGTGAATCGCCTAGCGGGAGCGACGAGCAGTACTTC
TRBJ1-1	TRBV6-5	NA	few	CASTRTDNTEAFF	TGTGCCAGCACTCGGACAGATAACACTGAAGCTTTCTTT
TRBJ1-2	TRBV5-1	TRBD1	NA	CASSSQGDYGYTF	TGCGCCAGCAGCTCACAGGGGGACTATGGCTACACCTTC
TRBJ2-2	TRBV4-3	TRBD2	NA	CASSQGLAGGANTGELFF	TGCGCCAGCAGCCAAGGACTAGCGGGAGGGGCGAACACCGGGGAGCTGTTTTTT
TRBJ2-5	TRBV28	NA	NA	CASTAQRSRRETQYF	TGTGCCAGCACCGCCCAGAGGTCCAGAAGGGAGACCCAGTACTTC
TRBJ2-4	TRBV23-1	TRBD1	NA	CASSHPDRGHVPVQYF	TGCGCCAGCAGTCACCCGGACAGGGGGCACGTTCCCGTTCAGTACTTC
TRBJ1-1	TRBV4-2	NA	NA	CASSQDGGLDTEAFF	TGTGCCAGCAGCCAAGATGGGGGGTTGGACACTGAAGCTTTCTTT